Only a few counts were recorded for the clone carrying this TCR beta chain. Trimming took 5 bases from V and 5 from J; bases not matched to a gene: 11. This CDR3 spans 15 amino acids. Germline V lookup: CDR1 MDHEN, CDR2 SYDVKM. This sample is part of a study of blood T cell repertoires in COVID-19. As originally analysed: Nucleated cell number was recorded as an estimate derived from reference gene primer amplification. Measured with immunoSEQ multiplex PCR; TCRdb has only the in-frame clones, and not every one. V, J and clone size are taken as reported in that table, and D and trimming were inferred from the DNA itself. Of 80,000 or so clones in the sample, about four fifths were seen once.

The V call is TRBV28, the J call TRBJ2-5; 7 nucleotides align to TRBD1. Material: peripheral blood. The clonotype was recovered from an older woman with acute or convalescent COVID-19. In DNA form, the CDR3 reads TGTGCCAGCAGTCCAAACATAGGGGGCTCGGAGACCCAGTACTTC. Translation gives CASSPNIGGSETQYF.